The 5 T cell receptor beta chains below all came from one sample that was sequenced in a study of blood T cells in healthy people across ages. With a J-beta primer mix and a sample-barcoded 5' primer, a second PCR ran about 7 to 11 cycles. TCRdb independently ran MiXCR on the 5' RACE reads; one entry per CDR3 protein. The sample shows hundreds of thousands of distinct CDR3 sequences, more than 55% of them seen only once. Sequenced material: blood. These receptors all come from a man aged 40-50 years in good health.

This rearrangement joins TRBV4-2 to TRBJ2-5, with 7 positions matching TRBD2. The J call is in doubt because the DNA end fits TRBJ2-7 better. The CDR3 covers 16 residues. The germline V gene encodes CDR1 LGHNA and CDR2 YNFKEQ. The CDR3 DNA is TGTGCCAGCAGCCAAGATCTGGGGGAGGGGCCCTACGAGCAGTACTTC. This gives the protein CASSQDLGEGPYEQYF.

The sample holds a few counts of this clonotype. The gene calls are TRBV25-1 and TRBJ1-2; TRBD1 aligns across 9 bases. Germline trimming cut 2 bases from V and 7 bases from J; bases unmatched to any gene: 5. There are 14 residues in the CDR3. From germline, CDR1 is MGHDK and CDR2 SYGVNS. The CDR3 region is CASSEGGQGFGYTF. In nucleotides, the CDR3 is TGTGCCAGCAGTGAAGGGGGACAGGGTTTTGGCTACACCTTC.

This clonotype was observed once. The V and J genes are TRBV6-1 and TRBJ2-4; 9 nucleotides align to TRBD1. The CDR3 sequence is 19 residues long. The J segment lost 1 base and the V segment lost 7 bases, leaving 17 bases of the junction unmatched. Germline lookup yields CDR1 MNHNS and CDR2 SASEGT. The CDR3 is CASTPLTGGGAGAKNIQYF. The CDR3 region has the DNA TGTGCCAGCACTCCCCTGACAGGGGGTGGGGCGGGGGCCAAAAACATTCAGTACTTC.

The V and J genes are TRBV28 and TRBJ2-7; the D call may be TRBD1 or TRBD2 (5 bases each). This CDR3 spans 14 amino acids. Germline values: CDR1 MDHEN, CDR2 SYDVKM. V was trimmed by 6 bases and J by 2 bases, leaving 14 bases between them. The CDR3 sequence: CASSRGAGPYEQYF. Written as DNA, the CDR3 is TGTGCCAGCAGCCGGGGCGCAGGGCCCTACGAGCAGTACTTC. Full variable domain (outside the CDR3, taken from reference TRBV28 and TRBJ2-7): DVKVTQSSRYLVKRTGEKVFLECVQDMDHENMFWYRQDPGLGLRLIYFSYDVKMKEKGDIPEGYSVSREKKERFSLILESASTNQTSMYLCASSRGAGPYEQYFGPGTRLTVT.

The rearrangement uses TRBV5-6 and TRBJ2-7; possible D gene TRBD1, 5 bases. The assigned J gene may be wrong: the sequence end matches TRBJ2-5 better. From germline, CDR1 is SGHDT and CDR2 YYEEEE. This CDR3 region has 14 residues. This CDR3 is CASSLGDIEETQYF. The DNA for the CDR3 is TGTGCCAGCAGCTTAGGGGATATAGAAGAGACCCAGTACTTC.